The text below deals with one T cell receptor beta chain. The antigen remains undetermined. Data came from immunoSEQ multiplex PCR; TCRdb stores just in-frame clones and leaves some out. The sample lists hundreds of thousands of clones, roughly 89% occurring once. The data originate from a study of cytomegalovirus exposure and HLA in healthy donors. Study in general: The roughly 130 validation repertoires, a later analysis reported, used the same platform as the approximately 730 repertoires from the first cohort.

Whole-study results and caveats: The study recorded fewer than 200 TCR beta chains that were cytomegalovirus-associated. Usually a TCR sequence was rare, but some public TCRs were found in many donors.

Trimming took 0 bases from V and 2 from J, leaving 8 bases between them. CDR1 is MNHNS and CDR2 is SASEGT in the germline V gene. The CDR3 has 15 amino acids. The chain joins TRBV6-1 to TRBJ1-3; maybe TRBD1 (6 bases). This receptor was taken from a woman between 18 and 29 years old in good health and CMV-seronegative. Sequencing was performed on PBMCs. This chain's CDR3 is CASSEATGPGNTIYF. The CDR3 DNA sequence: TGTGCCAGCAGTGAAGCGACAGGACCTGGAAACACCATATATTTT.